These 9 T cell receptor beta chains were all obtained from the same sample, sequenced in a study of CD8+ T cells in alopecia areata. RNA, once extracted, was reverse transcribed into cDNA for use as the sequencing template. Assay used: immunoSEQ multiplex PCR; TCRdb lists only in-frame clones, some missing. The sample gives 150,000 or so clones, approximately 50% of which show up once; about 6.8% is in the top ten. Sequenced input: CD4+ T cells sorted from blood. The receptors originated from a human donor with alopecia areata.

The gene calls are TRBV15 and TRBJ1-2; the match to TRBD1 covers 7 bases. CDR1 and CDR2 from the germline V gene are LNHNV and YYDKDF (reference sequence). The CDR3 is made up of 15 amino acids. Unmatched junction bases numbered 10, after V lost 4 bases and J lost 5 bases. The CDR3 loop is CATSTGTDGNYGYTF. For the CDR3, the DNA is TGTGCCACCAGCACCGGGACAGACGGAAATTATGGCTACACCTTC.

As for this clone: The sample contains more than one DNA sequence encoding this CDR3. The chain links TRBV20-1 to TRBJ2-5; 7 nucleotides line up with TRBD1. The germline CDR1 and CDR2 sequences are DFQATT and SNEGSKA (reference sequence). V lost 6 bases, J lost 4 bases, and 2 bases stayed unmatched. The CDR3 loop spans 11 amino acids. The chain's CDR3 is CSAYRGETQYF. CDR3 nucleotide sequence: TGCAGTGCCTACAGGGGAGAGACCCAGTACTTC.

V is TRBV29-1 and J is TRBJ2-7; 7 positions agree with TRBD2. The CDR3 has 15 residues. Germline V gene lookup returns CDR1 SQVTM and CDR2 ANQGSEA. V was clipped by 2 bases and J by 7 bases; unmatched bases: 14. In DNA, the CDR3 is TGCAGCGTTGAAATTGTGAGCGGGATAGGCAGAGAGCAGTACTTC. Its protein is CSVEIVSGIGREQYF.

The V call is TRBV10-3, the J call TRBJ2-7; no firm D call. The CDR3 is 14 amino acids. V lost 8 bases to trimming and J lost 4 bases, with 18 bases between them. CDR1 and CDR2 from the germline V gene are ENHRY and SYGVKD. In DNA form, the CDR3 reads TGTGCCATCCATAGTGGAAGTGGTCCTTACGAGCAGTACTTC. Protein product: CAIHSGSGPYEQYF.

The V call is TRBV20-1, the J call TRBJ1-1; possibly TRBD1 for D (6 bases). With 8 bases removed from V and 8 bases from J, the gap between germline ends came to 15 bases. The CDR3 extends over 11 amino acids. Germline V lookup: CDR1 DFQATT, CDR2 SNEGSKA (reference sequence). CDR3 bases: TGCAGTACCGAGGGGGGGGCCGAAGCTTTCTTT. It yields the protein CSTEGGAEAFF.

V and J are TRBV29-1 and TRBJ2-2; 12 bases are shared with TRBD2. This CDR3 is 13 amino acids long. From germline, CDR1 is SQVTM and CDR2 ANQGSEA. After removal of 8 bases from V and 7 bases from J, the junction contained 5 bases not matched to a gene. The CDR3 DNA reads TGCAGCACCCGACTAGCGGGGGTCGGGGAGCTGTTTTTT. It codes for CSTRLAGVGELFF.

The CDR3 region is CASSPRQGSSVFKYEQYF. CDR3 in DNA: TGTGCCAGCAGCCCGAGACAGGGTTCAAGTGTTTTCAAGTACGAGCAGTACTTC. This rearrangement joins TRBV11-2 to TRBJ2-7, with 7 nucleotides matching TRBD1. This CDR3 has 18 residues. The V gene end was trimmed by 5 bases and the J gene end by 4 bases; junction bases not matched to a gene: 20. Germline assignment: CDR1 SGHAT and CDR2 FQNNGV.

V gene TRBV20-1 combines with J gene TRBJ2-1, with D unclear. The CDR3 has 11 amino acids. The V end lost 7 bases, the J end lost 5 bases, and 9 bases lay between the germline ends. Germline CDR1 reads DFQATT; CDR2 reads SNEGSKA (reference sequence). In DNA, the CDR3 is TGCAGTGTTTTTAGGGACAATGAGCAGTTCTTC. Its translation: CSVFRDNEQFF.

The chain couples TRBV11-3 to TRBJ2-3; D is undetermined. CDR1 is SGHNT, CDR2 YENEEA, per germline. CDR3 length: 13 amino acids. The V end lost 0 bases, the J end lost 2 bases, and 3 bases lay between the germline ends. The CDR3 here is CASSLEDTDTQYF. Here the CDR3 DNA reads TGTGCCAGCAGCTTAGAGGACACAGATACGCAGTATTTT.